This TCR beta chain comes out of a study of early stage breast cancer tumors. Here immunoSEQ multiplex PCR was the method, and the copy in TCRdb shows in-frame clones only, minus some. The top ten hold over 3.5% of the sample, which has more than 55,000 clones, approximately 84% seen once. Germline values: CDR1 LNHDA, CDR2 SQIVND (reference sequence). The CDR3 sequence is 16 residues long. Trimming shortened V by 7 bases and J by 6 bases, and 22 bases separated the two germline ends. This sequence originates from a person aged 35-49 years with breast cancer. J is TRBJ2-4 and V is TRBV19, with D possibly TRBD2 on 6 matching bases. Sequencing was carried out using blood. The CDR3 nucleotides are TGTGCCAGTACCTATGAGGGGACGGGAGTCCCAAACATTCAGTACTTC. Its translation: CASTYEGTGVPNIQYF.